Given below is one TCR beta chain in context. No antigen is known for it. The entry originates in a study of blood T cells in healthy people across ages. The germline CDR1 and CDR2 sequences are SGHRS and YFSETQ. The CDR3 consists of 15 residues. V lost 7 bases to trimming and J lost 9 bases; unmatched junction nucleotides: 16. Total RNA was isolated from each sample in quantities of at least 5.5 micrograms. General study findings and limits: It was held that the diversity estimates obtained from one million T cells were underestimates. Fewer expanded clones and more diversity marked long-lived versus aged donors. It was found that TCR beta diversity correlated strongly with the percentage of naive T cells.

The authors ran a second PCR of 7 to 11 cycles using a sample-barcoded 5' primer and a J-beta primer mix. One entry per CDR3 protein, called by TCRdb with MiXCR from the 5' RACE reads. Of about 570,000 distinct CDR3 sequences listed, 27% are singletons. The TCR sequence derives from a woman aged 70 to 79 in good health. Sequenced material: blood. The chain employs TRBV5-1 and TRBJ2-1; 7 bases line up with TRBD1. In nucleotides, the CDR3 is TGCGCCAGCTGGGGGTGGAGACAGGGTCGGGCTGAGCAGTTCTTC. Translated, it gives CASWGWRQGRAEQFF.